This T cell receptor beta chain was profiled in a study of shared clonotypes between healthy human individuals. Study-wide context: In total, the donors were two women and a few men aged 18 to 49. The study used three CD4 naive, three CD4 memory, two CD8 naive and one CD8 memory plate per donor.

The data were produced by immunoSEQ multiplex PCR, yet TCRdb's version contains in-frame clones alone and is incomplete. The repertoire holds about 2.5 million clones, about 90% seen once, with roughly 0.34% in the top ten. The sample consisted of naive CD4+ T cells from PBMCs. Documented subset: CD45RA+ positively selected. The source of this sequence is a man aged 18 to 30 in good health. Some clones in this sample may be carry-over from other donors' samples.

DNA of the CDR3: TGCAGCGTTGAAGATCTGGCAGGGGGCACAGATACGCAGTATTTT. It is translated as CSVEDLAGGTDTQYF. The chain joins TRBV29-1 to TRBJ2-3; D possibly corresponds to TRBD1 (6 bases). In germline, CDR1 is SQVTM, CDR2 ANQGSEA. V lost 0 bases and J lost 1, with 11 bases in between. CDR3 length equals 15 residues.